The rows below give T cell receptor beta chains drawn from one sample of a study of HIV-infected children after antiretroviral therapy interruption. One entry per CDR3 protein results from TCRdb running MiXCR on the 3' RACE reads. The sample comprises 35,000 to 50,000 distinct CDR3 sequences, over 6.5% of which are singletons, and approximately 1% rests with the top ten. The sequenced sample was CD45RA+ CD4+ T cells from PBMCs, pooled from several time points, obtained from a donor given antiretroviral therapy, either interrupted or continuous. These receptors were taken from a pool of human donors with HIV. The CDR3 runs from the conserved cysteine through the conserved F or W. Fields, in order: V gene, clone size, D gene, J gene, CDR3 protein, CDR3 DNA. The D gene is left open where the match is weak. Clone sizes are given selectively: once, few, many, or a class where the clone is expanded.

V gene: TRBV29-1; clone size: NA; D gene: TRBD1; J gene: TRBJ1-4; CDR3 protein: CSVATTGTGNEKLFF; CDR3 DNA: TGCAGCGTTGCTACGACAGGGACAGGGAATGAAAAACTGTTTTTT
V gene: TRBV12-3/TRBV12-4; clone size: few; D gene: NA; J gene: TRBJ2-1; CDR3 protein: CASSPGRVPYNEQFF; CDR3 DNA: TGTGCCAGCAGCCCCGGCAGGGTCCCCTACAATGAGCAGTTCTTC
V gene: TRBV13; clone size: NA; D gene: NA; J gene: TRBJ2-1; CDR3 protein: CASAVPQEQFF; CDR3 DNA: TGTGCCAGCGCCGTCCCACAGGAGCAGTTCTTC
V gene: TRBV6-6; clone size: NA; D gene: NA; J gene: TRBJ2-2; CDR3 protein: CASVTGAPVTGELFF; CDR3 DNA: TGTGCCAGCGTTACAGGTGCCCCTGTCACCGGGGAGCTGTTTTTT
V gene: TRBV4-1; clone size: many; D gene: NA; J gene: TRBJ2-3; CDR3 protein: CASSQDRSTGRTDTQYF; CDR3 DNA: TGCGCCAGCAGCCAAGATCGCAGTACGGGACGCACAGATACGCAGTATTTT
V gene: TRBV19; clone size: many; D gene: NA; J gene: TRBJ1-3; CDR3 protein: CASEGQSQNTLYF; CDR3 DNA: TGTGCCAGCGAGGGACAAAGTCAAAACACCTTGTACTTT
V gene: TRBV20-1; clone size: few; D gene: NA; J gene: TRBJ1-1; CDR3 protein: CSASRTKTEAFF; CDR3 DNA: TGCAGTGCTTCCCGGACTAAGACTGAAGCTTTCTTT
V gene: TRBV6-6; clone size: many; D gene: TRBD2; J gene: TRBJ2-1; CDR3 protein: CASRKLAGEDNEQFF; CDR3 DNA: TGTGCCAGCAGAAAACTAGCGGGAGAGGACAATGAGCAGTTCTTC
V gene: TRBV6-6; clone size: few; D gene: NA; J gene: TRBJ2-1; CDR3 protein: CASGRTNYAEQFF; CDR3 DNA: TGTGCCAGCGGTCGGACAAACTATGCTGAGCAGTTCTTC
V gene: TRBV12-3/TRBV12-4; clone size: many; D gene: TRBD1; J gene: TRBJ1-5; CDR3 protein: CASSSGTGDYSNQPQHF; CDR3 DNA: TGTGCCAGCAGCTCCGGGACAGGGGACTATAGCAATCAGCCCCAGCATTTT
V gene: TRBV19; clone size: NA; D gene: NA; J gene: TRBJ2-2; CDR3 protein: CASSIPGELFF; CDR3 DNA: TGTGCCAGTAGTATCCCCGGGGAGCTGTTTTTT
V gene: TRBV6-5; clone size: many; D gene: TRBD2; J gene: TRBJ2-7; CDR3 protein: CASSELAGVHEQYF; CDR3 DNA: TGTGCCAGCAGCGAACTAGCGGGAGTACACGAGCAGTACTTC
V gene: TRBV13; clone size: many; D gene: NA; J gene: TRBJ1-3; CDR3 protein: CASSPGTHSGNTLYF; CDR3 DNA: TGTGCCAGCTCTCCCGGGACACATTCTGGAAATACGCTCTATTTT
V gene: TRBV6-5; clone size: many; D gene: NA; J gene: TRBJ2-7; CDR3 protein: CASSYSKVGQYEQYF; CDR3 DNA: TGTGCCAGCAGTTACTCGAAAGTCGGACAATACGAGCAGTACTTC
V gene: TRBV20-1; clone size: many; D gene: TRBD2; J gene: TRBJ2-2; CDR3 protein: CSARSTSGGPRELFF; CDR3 DNA: TGCAGTGCTAGGTCGACTAGCGGGGGGCCGAGGGAGCTGTTTTTT
V gene: TRBV19; clone size: NA; D gene: NA; J gene: TRBJ1-2; CDR3 protein: CASIPPGRDYGYTF; CDR3 DNA: TGTGCCAGTATCCCCCCCGGCAGGGACTATGGCTACACCTTC
V gene: TRBV19; clone size: NA; D gene: NA; J gene: TRBJ1-5; CDR3 protein: CASSMTAPRIANQPQHF; CDR3 DNA: TGTGCCAGTAGTATGACTGCACCTCGTATAGCAAATCAGCCCCAGCATTTT
V gene: TRBV11-2; clone size: many; D gene: NA; J gene: TRBJ2-7; CDR3 protein: CASSLLALLPYEQYF; CDR3 DNA: TGTGCCAGCAGCTTATTGGCCCTGCTCCCCTACGAGCAGTACTTC
V gene: TRBV7-3; clone size: many; D gene: NA; J gene: TRBJ2-2; CDR3 protein: CASSLWGLVRNTGELFF; CDR3 DNA: TGTGCCAGCAGCTTATGGGGACTGGTCAGGAACACCGGGGAGCTGTTTTTT
V gene: TRBV7-4; clone size: many; D gene: NA; J gene: TRBJ2-1; CDR3 protein: CASSSDWGYNYAEQFF; CDR3 DNA: TGTGCCAGCAGCTCGGACTGGGGGTATAACTATGCTGAGCAGTTCTTC
V gene: TRBV10-3; clone size: many; D gene: NA; J gene: TRBJ1-4; CDR3 protein: CAISEWTDRKLFF; CDR3 DNA: TGTGCCATCAGTGAGTGGACAGATAGAAAACTGTTTTTT
V gene: TRBV4-3; clone size: NA; D gene: TRBD1; J gene: TRBJ2-7; CDR3 protein: CASSRVQGHSYEQYF; CDR3 DNA: TGCGCCAGCAGCCGGGTACAGGGGCACTCCTACGAGCAGTACTTC
V gene: TRBV18; clone size: many; D gene: TRBD2; J gene: TRBJ2-1; CDR3 protein: CASSSRQTSVYNEQFF; CDR3 DNA: TGTGCCAGCTCCTCAAGGCAGACTAGCGTCTACAATGAGCAGTTCTTC
V gene: TRBV15; clone size: NA; D gene: NA; J gene: TRBJ2-7; CDR3 protein: CASSRDGTTSYEQYF; CDR3 DNA: TGTGCTAGCAGTAGAGATGGGACAACTTCCTATGAACAGTACTTC
V gene: TRBV2; clone size: few; D gene: NA; J gene: TRBJ2-7; CDR3 protein: CASKTDALYEQYF; CDR3 DNA: TGTGCCAGCAAGACGGACGCGCTCTACGAGCAGTACTTC
V gene: TRBV29-1; clone size: NA; D gene: TRBD1; J gene: TRBJ1-4; CDR3 protein: CSVDLLTGANEKLFF; CDR3 DNA: TGCAGCGTTGACCTGCTGACAGGGGCTAATGAAAAACTGTTTTTT
V gene: TRBV5-1; clone size: NA; D gene: NA; J gene: TRBJ1-4; CDR3 protein: CASSLARGGREKLFF; CDR3 DNA: TGCGCCAGCAGCTTGGCACGGGGCGGTCGGGAAAAACTGTTTTTT